These T cell receptor beta chains were read from a single sample in a study of T cells in Graves' hyperthyroidism and ophthalmopathy. TCRdb called the multiplex PCR reads again in MiXCR, with one record for every CDR3 protein. The table shows around 240,000 distinct CDR3 sequences, with around 17% occurring only once. Material: blood. The receptors shown here come from a woman aged 18 to 35 with Graves' ophthalmopathy. Both conserved end residues are part of each CDR3. A D gene is named only where the DNA matches it firmly. Size values are once, few and many counts, or a class for expanded clones, and some rows have none.

clone size	V gene	J gene	D gene	CDR3 protein	CDR3 DNA
many	TRBV11-2	TRBJ2-2	NA	CASSPGADGELFF	TGTGCCAGCAGCCCGGGGGCGGACGGGGAGCTGTTTTTT
NA	TRBV25-1	TRBJ1-1	TRBD1	CASSGSPRPGQGLRTEAFF	TGTGCCAGCAGCGGTTCCCCCCGTCCGGGACAGGGTTTGAGAACTGAAGCTTTCTTT
few	TRBV28	TRBJ2-1	TRBD2	CASSPPSGSPNEQFF	TGTGCCAGCAGTCCACCTAGCGGGAGCCCCAATGAGCAGTTCTTC
NA	TRBV19	TRBJ1-2	NA	CASSPRPRGLYGYTF	TGTGCCAGTAGCCCCAGACCTAGGGGACTCTATGGCTACACCTTC
many	TRBV4-1	TRBJ2-3	TRBD1	CASSPLFSRQGDTQYF	TGCGCCAGCAGCCCGTTGTTTTCTCGACAGGGAGATACGCAGTATTTT
many	TRBV28	TRBJ2-5	NA	CASRVPSETQYF	TGTGCCAGCAGAGTCCCTTCAGAGACCCAGTACTTC
many	TRBV6-6	TRBJ2-7	NA	CASSYTIGDEQYF	TGTGCCAGCAGTTACACAATAGGAGACGAGCAGTACTTC
many	TRBV6-1	TRBJ2-6	NA	CASSEPPSGANVLTF	TGTGCCAGCAGTGAACCTCCCTCTGGGGCCAACGTCCTGACTTTC
few	TRBV15	TRBJ2-7	NA	CATSISEFRYEQYF	TGTGCCACCAGCATTAGCGAATTCCGATACGAGCAGTACTTC
many	TRBV20-1	TRBJ2-7	TRBD2	CSAPRGGGGRLYEQYF	TGCAGTGCTCCTCGGGGGGGAGGGGGACGGCTCTACGAGCAGTACTTC
many	TRBV4-1	TRBJ1-4	NA	CASSPIATNEKLFF	TGCGCCAGCAGCCCTATTGCAACTAATGAAAAACTGTTTTTT
NA	TRBV4-1	TRBJ2-1	NA	CASSQDRGLVDGNEQFF	TGCGCCAGCAGCCAAGATCGGGGACTGGTCGATGGCAATGAGCAGTTCTTC
many	TRBV6-1	TRBJ1-1	TRBD1	CASSYRDRGNTEAFF	TGTGCCAGCAGTTATAGGGACAGGGGAAACACTGAAGCTTTCTTT
many	TRBV20-1	TRBJ1-1	TRBD1	CSAEDRANTEAFF	TGCAGTGCTGAAGACAGGGCGAACACTGAAGCTTTCTTT
many	TRBV15	TRBJ1-2	TRBD1	CATSRDIRDRLYGYTF	TGTGCCACCAGCAGAGATATTAGGGACAGACTATATGGCTACACCTTC
many	TRBV20-1	TRBJ2-5	NA	CSASQKWNYQETQYF	TGCAGTGCCAGCCAGAAGTGGAACTACCAAGAGACCCAGTACTTC
many	TRBV6-2/TRBV6-3	TRBJ2-1	TRBD2	CASSLRLAEVFF	TGTGCCAGCAGTTTAAGACTAGCGGAGGTGTTCTTC
NA	TRBV4-1	TRBJ1-3	NA	CASSFYEGNTIYF	TGCGCCAGCAGCTTTTATGAGGGGAACACCATATATTTT
NA	TRBV27	TRBJ1-1	NA	CASSLVPIDEAFF	TGTGCCAGCAGTTTGGTACCGATAGATGAAGCTTTCTTT
NA	TRBV5-4	TRBJ1-1	NA	CASSFPDSRDSFF	TGTGCCAGCAGCTTCCCGGACAGCCGGGATTCTTTCTTT
NA	TRBV19	TRBJ2-7	NA	CASSMAGQSYEQYF	TGTGCCAGTAGTATGGCGGGACAGTCCTACGAGCAGTACTTC
many	TRBV7-3	TRBJ2-3	NA	CASSRRDSRDTQYF	TGTGCCAGCAGCCGCCGGGACTCAAGGGATACGCAGTATTTT
many	TRBV6-1	TRBJ1-5	NA	CASSSSVSTHSNQPQHF	TGTGCCAGCAGTTCCTCAGTCTCTACCCATAGCAATCAGCCCCAGCATTTT
many	TRBV24-1	TRBJ2-1	NA	CATSDRQDNEQFF	TGTGCCACCAGTGATAGACAGGATAATGAGCAGTTCTTC
many	TRBV5-4	TRBJ2-7	NA	CASSLAAGSGYEQYF	TGTGCCAGCAGCTTGGCGGCAGGGAGCGGCTACGAGCAGTACTTC
many	TRBV27	TRBJ1-2	TRBD1	CASSSPGQGRAVGYGYTF	TGTGCCAGCAGTTCACCGGGACAGGGAAGAGCGGTAGGCTATGGCTACACCTTC
many	TRBV5-1	TRBJ2-1	NA	CASSLEGPTYNEQFF	TGCGCCAGCAGCTTGGAGGGACCGACCTACAATGAGCAGTTCTTC
NA	TRBV3-1	TRBJ2-5	NA	CASSQGSQETQYF	TGTGCCAGCAGCCAAGGGTCTCAAGAGACCCAGTACTTC
NA	TRBV5-5	TRBJ1-6	NA	CASSSDSNSPLHF	TGTGCCAGCAGCTCGGACAGTAATTCACCCCTCCACTTT
NA	TRBV19	TRBJ2-7	NA	CASSIPGEAEQYF	TGTGCCAGTAGTATACCCGGAGAGGCCGAGCAGTACTTC
many	TRBV3-1	TRBJ2-4	TRBD1	CASSPGTVKNIQYF	TGTGCCAGCAGCCCCGGGACAGTCAAAAACATTCAGTACTTC
NA	TRBV5-6	TRBJ2-6	NA	CASSLPGHRSGANVLTF	TGTGCCAGCAGCCTGCCGGGACACCGCTCTGGGGCCAACGTCCTGACTTTC
NA	TRBV29-1	TRBJ2-5	TRBD2	CSVSYPGTSGWYQETQYF	TGCAGCGTCTCCTACCCCGGGACTAGCGGGTGGTACCAAGAGACCCAGTACTTC
few	TRBV6-1	TRBJ1-1	NA	CASTPNEQVGTEAFF	TGTGCCAGCACCCCAAACGAGCAGGTAGGGACTGAAGCTTTCTTT
NA	TRBV29-1	TRBJ2-3	TRBD2	CSVSYPGTSGVRDTQYF	TGCAGCGTCTCCTACCCCGGGACTAGCGGGGTCAGAGATACGCAGTATTTT
many	TRBV29-1	TRBJ1-1	NA	CSVGWGRNTEAFF	TGCAGCGTTGGATGGGGGAGGAACACTGAAGCTTTCTTT
NA	TRBV6-6	TRBJ1-1	TRBD1	CASSYSQGQPNTEAFF	TGTGCTAGCAGTTACTCACAGGGACAGCCGAACACTGAAGCTTTCTTT
many	TRBV5-8	TRBJ1-1	NA	CASSFHRVPEAFF	TGTGCCAGCAGCTTTCACAGGGTCCCTGAAGCTTTCTTT
many	TRBV7-8	TRBJ1-1	NA	CASSLAKSMNTEAFF	TGTGCCAGCAGCTTAGCGAAGTCAATGAACACTGAAGCTTTCTTT
many	TRBV6-5	TRBJ1-2	TRBD1	CASSYTGGGNYGYTF	TGTGCCAGCAGTTACACCGGAGGGGGCAACTATGGCTACACCTTC
many	TRBV12-3/TRBV12-4	TRBJ1-5	NA	CASSLGGAQNQPQHF	TGTGCCAGCAGCCTCGGGGGAGCGCAGAATCAGCCCCAGCATTTT
NA	TRBV6-5	TRBJ1-5	TRBD1	CASSFPGLAGGTGTVRNQPQHF	TGTGCCAGCAGTTTCCCGGGACTAGCGGGGGGGACAGGGACGGTTCGCAATCAGCCCCAGCATTTT
many	TRBV24-1	TRBJ2-1	NA	CATSDSREPYNEQFF	TGTGCCACCAGTGATTCCAGGGAACCCTACAATGAGCAGTTCTTC
few	TRBV11-2	TRBJ2-2	TRBD2	CASSLVALAGANTGELFF	TGTGCCAGCAGCTTAGTCGCGCTAGCGGGGGCGAACACCGGGGAGCTGTTTTTT
many	TRBV7-9	TRBJ1-3	NA	CASSPRDLVSGNTIYF	TGTGCCAGCAGCCCGAGGGATCTTGTCTCTGGAAACACCATATATTTT
many	TRBV6-1	TRBJ2-1	NA	CASSKRDRGIHKQFF	TGTGCCAGCAGCAAGAGGGATCGCGGGATCCATAAGCAGTTCTTC